This T cell receptor (beta chain) was documented in a study of blood T cells in healthy people across ages. The second PCR ran roughly 6 to 11 cycles with a sample-barcoded 5' primer and J-beta primers. Every cDNA was tagged by a template-switch adaptor with 12 random nucleotides. Each CDR3 protein gets one entry after TCRdb re-called the 5' RACE reads with MiXCR. Altogether hundreds of thousands of distinct CDR3 sequences are present, roughly 44% being singletons, with the ten largest covering about 21%. Findings of the study overall: Changes seen in expanded clonotypes were possibly confounded by donor CMV status left unknown.

Approximately 9 milliliters of peripheral blood were drawn from each donor into EDTA-treated tubes. Researchers report isolating at least 7 million PBMCs per sample. About this clonotype itself: Its antigen remains unidentified.

Trimming cost V 0 bases and J 13 bases, with 13 bases left between them. The CDR3 is made up of 13 amino acids. Per the germline V gene, CDR1 is SGHAT and CDR2 is FQNNGV. The sequenced sample was blood. This TCR derives from a man aged 55 to 70 in good health. The genes are TRBV11-2 and TRBJ2-4, with D possibly matching TRBD2 (6 bases). The CDR3 region has the DNA TGTGCCAGCAGCTTAGACAGGGAGGTAGCCCAGTACTTC. Translating gives CASSLDREVAQYF.